This is a list of T cell receptor beta chains from one sample in a study of graft-versus-host responses after intestinal transplantation. Measured with immunoSEQ multiplex PCR; TCRdb has only the in-frame clones, and not every one. The repertoire has approximately 10,000 clones, roughly 38% of them found once; the top ten carry more than 10%. The sample in question was alloreactive CD8+ T cells from a mixed lymphocyte reaction culture, obtained before intestinal transplant. These receptors came from a human patient who received an intestinal transplant. Each CDR3 is given with its conserved first and last residue. Fields, in order: clone size, CDR3 length, V gene, D gene, J gene, CDR3 protein, CDR3 DNA. A D gene is named only where the DNA matches it firmly. Clone size is not always given. Where it is, it says once, few, many or a class for expanded clones.

clone size: .; CDR3 length: 19; V gene: TRBV5-4; D gene: .; J gene: TRBJ2-1; CDR3 protein: CASSPGVPRWAGFYNEQFF; CDR3 DNA: TGTGCCAGCAGCCCCGGCGTCCCAAGGTGGGCGGGTTTTTACAATGAGCAGTTCTTC
clone size: once; CDR3 length: 18; V gene: TRBV7-8; D gene: TRBD2; J gene: TRBJ2-3; CDR3 protein: CASSLPSLAGGDIDTQYF; CDR3 DNA: TGTGCCAGCAGCTTGCCCTCACTAGCGGGGGGAGATATAGATACGCAGTATTTT
clone size: .; CDR3 length: 13; V gene: TRBV6-5; D gene: .; J gene: TRBJ2-7; CDR3 protein: CASSYSVSYEQYF; CDR3 DNA: TGTGCCAGCAGTTATTCTGTCTCCTACGAGCAGTACTTC
clone size: .; CDR3 length: 16; V gene: TRBV27; D gene: .; J gene: TRBJ2-5; CDR3 protein: CASSLTPGDLQETQYF; CDR3 DNA: TGTGCCAGCAGTTTGACCCCAGGGGACCTCCAAGAGACCCAGTACTTC
clone size: few; CDR3 length: 14; V gene: TRBV6-6; D gene: .; J gene: TRBJ1-2; CDR3 protein: CASSYRAQAYGYTF; CDR3 DNA: TGTGCCAGCAGTTACAGAGCCCAGGCCTATGGCTACACCTTC
clone size: few; CDR3 length: 15; V gene: TRBV6-1; D gene: .; J gene: TRBJ1-5; CDR3 protein: CASTEEEGNNQPQHF; CDR3 DNA: TGTGCCAGCACCGAAGAGGAGGGCAACAATCAGCCCCAGCATTTT
clone size: few; CDR3 length: 11; V gene: TRBV6-5; D gene: .; J gene: TRBJ2-1; CDR3 protein: CASSYGGEQFF; CDR3 DNA: TGTGCCAGCAGTTACGGGGGGGAGCAGTTCTTC
clone size: .; CDR3 length: 23; V gene: TRBV28; D gene: TRBD1; J gene: TRBJ2-3; CDR3 protein: CASSSFPHPGPGTGGWGTDTQYF; CDR3 DNA: TGTGCCAGCAGTTCATTCCCACATCCTGGCCCGGGGACAGGGGGCTGGGGCACAGATACGCAGTATTTT
clone size: .; CDR3 length: 14; V gene: TRBV2; D gene: .; J gene: TRBJ2-7; CDR3 protein: CASSADGGTYEQYF; CDR3 DNA: TGTGCCAGCAGTGCCGACGGGGGAACCTACGAGCAGTACTTC
clone size: few; CDR3 length: 15; V gene: TRBV7-9; D gene: .; J gene: TRBJ1-3; CDR3 protein: CASSVDRDSGNTIYF; CDR3 DNA: TGTGCCAGCAGCGTTGACAGAGACTCTGGAAACACCATATATTTT
clone size: .; CDR3 length: 13; V gene: TRBV15; D gene: .; J gene: TRBJ2-7; CDR3 protein: CATSVYRDYEQYF; CDR3 DNA: TGTGCCACCAGTGTTTACCGGGACTACGAGCAGTACTTC
clone size: few; CDR3 length: 14; V gene: TRBV6-1; D gene: .; J gene: TRBJ1-3; CDR3 protein: CASSQGRAVDTIYF; CDR3 DNA: TGTGCCAGCAGCCAGGGGAGGGCGGTTGACACCATATATTTT
clone size: .; CDR3 length: 15; V gene: TRBV15; D gene: .; J gene: TRBJ2-3; CDR3 protein: CATSRVSGGLDTQYF; CDR3 DNA: TGTGCCACCAGCAGAGTATCGGGGGGCCTGGATACGCAGTATTTT
clone size: .; CDR3 length: 16; V gene: TRBV9; D gene: .; J gene: TRBJ2-7; CDR3 protein: CASSVDAQGGSYEQYF; CDR3 DNA: TGTGCCAGCAGCGTAGATGCCCAGGGGGGCTCCTACGAGCAGTACTTC
clone size: .; CDR3 length: 12; V gene: TRBV28; D gene: TRBD1; J gene: TRBJ1-5; CDR3 protein: CASRTGSQPQHF; CDR3 DNA: TGTGCCAGCAGGACAGGGAGTCAGCCCCAGCATTTT